This T cell receptor (beta chain) was identified during a study of blood T cell repertoires in COVID-19. Overall study: COVID-19 samples, acute and convalescent, were from the United States, Italy and Spain. Sources were T cells, B-cell-depleted T cells, or PBMCs; the material itself was cDNA or gDNA.

As handled by the study authors: Quantification of nucleated cells was approximated via reference gene primer amplification. Using immunoSEQ multiplex PCR, the repertoire was profiled, and TCRdb retains in-frame clones only, with some absent. That table supplies the V and J calls and clone size; D and trimming were determined from the DNA. This table has over 200,000 clones, roughly 80% appearing once. V dropped 4 bases and J dropped 6; count of bases not matched to a gene: 11. Germline CDR1 reads LNHDA; CDR2 reads SQIVND (reference sequence). The CDR3 length is 15 residues. The specimen sequenced was peripheral blood. The receptor was isolated from a human donor in a cohort sampled during active COVID-19. The J gene is TRBJ1-2, the V gene TRBV19; 7 nucleotides match TRBD1. The chain's CDR3 is CASSRFLDRVNGYTF. The CDR3 DNA is TGTGCCAGTAGTAGGTTCCTTGACAGGGTTAATGGCTACACCTTC. The full variable domain, its missing parts supplied by reference TRBV19 and TRBJ1-2, is DGGITQSPKYLFRKEGQNVTLSCEQNLNHDAMYWYRQDPGQGLRLIYYSQIVNDFQKGDIAEGYSVSREKKESFPLTVTSAQKNPTAFYLCASSRFLDRVNGYTFGSGTRLTVV.